This record looks at one T cell receptor beta chain sequence and its context. No antigen is known for it. The data originate from a study of T cell responses to AZD1222 COVID-19 vaccine. CDR1 is SEHNR, CDR2 FQNEAQ, per germline (reference sequence). This CDR3 region has 12 residues. V lost 5 bases and J lost 12, with 14 bases in between. Study-level points and caveats: Vaccination with two AZD1222 doses was followed by a rise in Spike-specific TCR breadth and depth. Just a handful of people given AZD1222 tested seropositive at baseline. Donors, mostly white British, included more females; clonal diversity was possibly underestimated.

Measured with immunoSEQ multiplex PCR; TCRdb has only the in-frame clones, and not every one. The sample has over 95,000 clones, more than 85% seen once; the top ten hold approximately 7%. The receptor comes from an adult in good health. Sequencing used peripheral blood, obtained on day 0 of AZD1222 vaccination. This chain links TRBV7-9 with TRBJ1-3; D uncertain. This chain's CDR3 is CASSANGLNIYF. CDR3 in DNA: TGTGCCAGCAGCGCTAACGGACTTAACATATATTTT.